This T cell receptor (beta chain) was captured by sequencing in a study of cytomegalovirus exposure and HLA in healthy donors. Background on the study: Around 76% of 398 genotyped donors fell in the Caucasian-associated ancestry cluster.

CDR1 is ENHRY and CDR2 is SYGVKD in the germline V gene. Unmatched junction bases numbered 12, after V lost 4 bases and J lost 7 bases. The CDR3 contains 16 residues. This clone turned up a few times. What it recognizes is unknown. PCR employed 60 Vbeta and 13 Jbeta primers. Produced via immunoSEQ multiplex PCR; TCRdb's table is partial and in-frame only. The sample has approximately 110,000 clones, 74% seen once; the top ten hold around 2.5%. Findings and limits, study-wide: V- and J-gene trimming of TCR beta was linked (in a later analysis) to a missense DCLRE1C variant. The authors enumerated 150 to 200 TCR beta chains as linked to cytomegalovirus. A later analysis, which compared TCR beta chains of equal frequency, found the HLA-associated ones more clonally expanded.

The clonotype originates from a man aged 45-65 years in good health and CMV-seropositive. Sequencing was carried out using PBMCs. The chain uses TRBV10-3 and TRBJ2-1, with 8 bases identical to TRBD2. The CDR3 nucleotides are TGTGCCATCAGTGGGAGCAGAGCGGGGGCTATAAATGAGCAGTTCTTC. Protein product: CAISGSRAGAINEQFF.